The 28 T cell receptor beta chains below were found in one sample sequenced in a study of cytomegalovirus exposure and HLA in healthy donors. The PCR ran on 60 Vbeta and 13 Jbeta primers. Produced via immunoSEQ multiplex PCR; TCRdb's table is partial and in-frame only. The table lists around 150,000 clones, more than 60% of them singletons. The sample was PBMCs. These receptors all stem from a man aged 35 to 55 in good health and CMV-seronegative.

This chain joins TRBV7-3 and TRBJ2-3; 11 bases fit TRBD2. Germline-derived CDR1 and CDR2 are SGHTA and FQGTGA. Unmatched junction bases numbered 11, after V lost 2 bases and J lost 7 bases. This CDR3 has 17 amino acids. CDR3 protein: CASSLEPSGGFMNTQYF. CDR3 DNA sequence: TGTGCCAGCAGCTTAGAGCCTAGCGGGGGGTTCATGAATACGCAGTATTTT. The whole variable domain, remainder taken from reference TRBV7-3 and TRBJ2-3, is GAGVSQTPSNKVTEKGKYVELRCDPISGHTALYWYRQSLGQGPEFLIYFQGTGAADDSGLPNDRFFAVRPEGSVSTLKIQRTERGDSAVYLCASSLEPSGGFMNTQYFGPGTRLTVL.

The chain carries TRBV29-1 and TRBJ2-7, with TRBD1 identical over 7 bases. The length of the CDR3 is 13 residues. Trimming removed 2 bases from V and 6 bases from J; junction bases left unmatched: 7. The V gene's germline CDR1 is SQVTM and CDR2 ANQGSEA. Here the CDR3 DNA reads TGCAGCGTTGAAACAGGGGATGCGTCCGAGCAGTACTTC. This gives the protein CSVETGDASEQYF.

This clone was found a few times. The rearrangement joins TRBV20-1 to TRBJ1-4; D unresolved. This CDR3 contains 11 residues. The V end lost 6 bases, the J end lost 5 bases, and 7 bases lay between the germline ends. CDR1 and CDR2 (germline): DFQATT, SNEGSKA (reference sequence). The CDR3 loop reads CSALRNEKLFF. The CDR3 region has the DNA TGCAGTGCGCTGAGAAATGAAAAACTGTTTTTT.

This chain uses TRBV5-5 with TRBJ2-5; 7 bases map to TRBD2. J was trimmed by 3 bases and V by 0 bases; bases with no gene match: 5. CDR1 is SGHKS and CDR2 is YYEKEE in the germline V gene (reference sequence). The CDR3 has 15 residues. The CDR3, as DNA: TGTGCCAGCAGCTTGGTAACGGGGAGGGAAGAGACCCAGTACTTC. This codes for CASSLVTGREETQYF.

Concerning this clone itself: Other DNA sequences in this sample translate to the same CDR3. Here the CDR3 DNA reads TGCGCCAGCAGCTTTAGCGGGAACACCGGGGAGCTGTTTTTT. Its protein is CASSFSGNTGELFF. The V and J genes are TRBV5-1 and TRBJ2-2; D might be TRBD2 (6 bases). The CDR3 consists of 14 residues. Trimming removed 2 bases from V and 1 base from J, with 6 bases in between. The germline V gene has CDR1 SGHRS and CDR2 YFSETQ.

J is TRBJ1-2 and V is TRBV29-1; D perhaps matches TRBD1 (6 bases). The germline V and J ends were trimmed by 6 bases and 4 bases, with 15 bases remaining between them. Germline lookup yields CDR1 SQVTM and CDR2 ANQGSEA. This CDR3 has 13 residues. CDR3 in DNA: TGCAGCGTCTCGCTGACAGGCGGCTATGGCTACACCTTC. As protein: CSVSLTGGYGYTF.

The chain uses TRBV4-1 and TRBJ1-4; D might be TRBD1 (5 bases). The CDR3 runs to 16 residues. The V and J ends lost 2 bases and 7 bases respectively, with 17 bases between them. Per the germline V gene, CDR1 is MGHRA and CDR2 is YSYEKL. The CDR3 DNA sequence: TGCGCCAGCAGCCAACCATCGACGGGGGGAGGTGAAAAACTGTTTTTT. This encodes CASSQPSTGGGEKLFF.

The rearrangement links TRBV28 to TRBJ1-5; the D is unclear. The CDR3 sequence is 18 residues long. With 5 bases removed from V and 0 bases from J, the gap between germline ends came to 20 bases. Germline V gene data show CDR1 as MDHEN and CDR2 as SYDVKM. CDR3 nucleotide sequence: TGTGCCAGCAGTCCCGGCGGCCCTGACTTTTATAGCAATCAGCCCCAGCATTTT. Translated: CASSPGGPDFYSNQPQHF.

V is TRBV7-2 and J is TRBJ2-3; D may be TRBD1 (6 bases). Germline V gene data show CDR1 as SGHTA and CDR2 as FQGNSA. This CDR3 spans 16 amino acids. V lost 5 bases to trimming and J lost 1 base, with 16 bases between them. The CDR3 DNA follows: TGTGCCAGCAGCCGCCCCACAGGGTTACGCACAGATACGCAGTATTTT. Protein product: CASSRPTGLRTDTQYF.

The chain is built from TRBV7-8 and TRBJ1-2; possibly TRBD1 for D (6 bases). Germline V lookup: CDR1 SGHVS, CDR2 FQNEAQ. The CDR3 covers 17 residues. Trimming cost V 5 bases and J 6 bases, with 25 bases left between them. For the CDR3, the DNA is TGTGCCAGCAGCCCTGCAACAGGGAAGGTCCAATGGGATGGCTACACCTTC. Residues: CASSPATGKVQWDGYTF.

The J gene is TRBJ2-5, the V gene TRBV6-5; 13 bases are a match to TRBD2. The CDR3 consists of 15 residues. Looked up from germline, CDR1 is MNHEY and CDR2 is SVGAGI. The ends lost 5 bases at V and 4 bases at J; junction bases unmatched: 4. The CDR3 protein is CASSRLAGGRETQYF. The DNA of the CDR3 is TGTGCCAGCAGTCGACTAGCGGGGGGACGAGAGACCCAGTACTTC.

This clone was seen only a few times. This chain joins TRBV10-3 and TRBJ1-5; 9 bases fit TRBD1. The trim removed 10 bases at V and 6 bases at J, leaving 4 bases unmatched. The V gene's germline CDR1 is ENHRY and CDR2 SYGVKD. This CDR3 comprises 12 residues. As DNA, the CDR3 is TGTGCCACCGGGACAGGGCTTCAGCCCCAGCATTTT. It encodes CATGTGLQPQHF.

This clone came up once. The chain carries TRBV11-1 and TRBJ1-1; no clear D. V was cut by 5 bases and J by 7 bases, with 17 bases left in between. CDR1 and CDR2 from the germline V gene are SGHAT and FQDESV (reference sequence). The length of the CDR3 is 14 residues. The CDR3 DNA reads TGTGCCAGCAGCCCGTGGGGAGGCGGCATTGAAGCTTTCTTT. This translates into CASSPWGGGIEAFF.

The chain combines TRBV27 with TRBJ2-3, with D tentatively TRBD2 (6 bases). V shed 7 bases and J shed 5 bases, with 16 bases lying between them. The CDR3 runs to 14 residues. Per germline, CDR1 MNHEY and CDR2 SMNVEV (reference sequence). CDR3 nucleotide sequence: TGTGCCAGCAAGTGGAGGGGCCCGGGAGATACGCAGTATTTT. It is translated as CASKWRGPGDTQYF.

The J gene is TRBJ2-2, the V gene TRBV7-8; D is perhaps TRBD1 (6 bases). The CDR3 is 13 residues long. Trimming shortened V by 5 bases and J by 5 bases, and 9 bases separated the two germline ends. Germline values: CDR1 SGHVS, CDR2 FQNEAQ. CDR3 loop: CASSNRVTGELFF. In DNA, the CDR3 is TGTGCCAGCAGCAACAGGGTAACCGGGGAGCTGTTTTTT.

The chain couples TRBV4-3 to TRBJ1-2, with TRBD1 as a possible D gene (5 bases). Germline values: CDR1 LGHNA, CDR2 YSLEER. Deletions cut 2 bases from V and 5 bases from J, with 18 bases between. The length of the CDR3 is 16 residues. This chain's CDR3 is CASSQIGGELGYGYTF. Written as DNA, the CDR3 is TGCGCCAGCAGCCAAATTGGAGGGGAATTAGGATATGGCTACACCTTC.

The chain uses TRBV7-3 and TRBJ2-6; D remains ambiguous. The CDR3 consists of 15 residues. The V end lost 2 bases, the J end lost 3 bases, and 8 bases lay between the germline ends. Germline V gene lookup returns CDR1 SGHTA and CDR2 FQGTGA. The CDR3 sequence is CASSLRTVGANVLTF. The CDR3, as DNA: TGTGCCAGCAGCTTACGAACAGTTGGGGCCAACGTCCTGACTTTC.

V usage is TRBV20-1 and J usage is TRBJ2-7; D unresolved. The germline CDR1 and CDR2 sequences are DFQATT and SNEGSKA (reference sequence). The V end lost 3 bases, the J end lost 4 bases, and 7 bases lay between the germline ends. The CDR3 runs to 11 residues. The CDR3 nucleotides read TGCAGTGCTAGCCCAGATTACGAGCAGTACTTC. This translates into CSASPDYEQYF.

This chain connects TRBV9 to TRBJ1-2; the D is unclear. Trimming cost V 4 bases and J 3 bases, with 10 bases left between them. This CDR3 comprises 13 residues. Germline V gene data show CDR1 as SGDLS and CDR2 as YYNGEE. DNA for the CDR3: TGTGCCAGCAGCATATCACAGCACTATGGCTACACCTTC. As protein: CASSISQHYGYTF.

This sequence joins TRBV11-2 and TRBJ2-5, with TRBD2 identical over 7 bases. Trimming at V came to 3 bases and at J to 1 base, leaving 2 bases not matched to a gene. CDR1 is SGHAT, CDR2 FQNNGV, per germline. The CDR3 contains 14 residues. Here the CDR3 DNA reads TGTGCCAGCAGCTTGAGCGGGGTCCAAGAGACCCAGTACTTC. It codes for CASSLSGVQETQYF.

V gene TRBV7-9 combines with J gene TRBJ1-2; TRBD1 matches at 9 bases. The CDR3 runs 13 residues. After removal of 4 bases from V and 7 bases from J, the junction contained 4 bases not matched to a gene. Germline lookup yields CDR1 SEHNR and CDR2 FQNEAQ (reference sequence). The CDR3 loop is CASSSGTGFGYTF. CDR3 DNA: TGTGCCAGCAGCTCCGGGACAGGGTTTGGCTACACCTTC.

The rearrangement uses TRBV7-9 and TRBJ2-5; 7 bases fit TRBD1. Unmatched junction bases numbered 4, after V lost 5 bases and J lost 1 base. Germline CDR1 is SEHNR and CDR2 is FQNEAQ (reference sequence). The CDR3 spans 14 residues. Here the CDR3 reads CASSVGTAQETQYF. Written as DNA, the CDR3 is TGTGCCAGCAGCGTAGGGACAGCCCAAGAGACCCAGTACTTC.

The J gene is TRBJ2-3, the V gene TRBV10-3, with 8 bases aligning to TRBD2. The ends lost 3 bases at V and 1 base at J; junction bases unmatched: 3. Per the germline V gene, CDR1 is ENHRY and CDR2 is SYGVKD. The CDR3 contains 15 residues. The CDR3 is CAISDGSGGTDTQYF. In DNA form, the CDR3 reads TGTGCCATCAGTGACGGTAGCGGGGGCACAGATACGCAGTATTTT.

V usage is TRBV19 and J usage is TRBJ1-5; D is ambiguous. V lost 0 bases to trimming and J lost 4 bases, with 10 bases between them. The germline gives CDR1 LNHDA, CDR2 SQIVND (reference sequence). The CDR3 sequence is 15 residues long. CDR3 coding DNA: TGTGCCAGTAGTATAGATCGCGGGAGAAATCAGCCCCAGCATTTT. This gives the protein CASSIDRGRNQPQHF.

The chain has TRBV5-1 and TRBJ2-3, with 7 bases lining up with TRBD1. The CDR3 is 15 residues long. The V gene's germline CDR1 is SGHRS and CDR2 YFSETQ. Trimming removed 4 bases from V and 4 bases from J; junction bases left unmatched: 9. The chain's CDR3 is CASSAGGGGPDTQYF. CDR3 nucleotides: TGCGCCAGCAGCGCAGGGGGTGGGGGCCCAGATACGCAGTATTTT.

The chain is built from TRBV28 and TRBJ2-7, with D tentatively TRBD1 (6 bases). V dropped 6 bases and J dropped 0 bases, with 12 bases sitting between them. CDR3 length: 14 residues. In germline, CDR1 is MDHEN, CDR2 SYDVKM. This CDR3 reads CASRPGTLSYEQYF. The CDR3 bases are TGTGCCAGCAGGCCCGGGACACTCTCCTACGAGCAGTACTTC.

This chain links TRBV5-4 with TRBJ2-6; D ambiguous. Per the germline V gene, CDR1 is SGHNT and CDR2 is YYREEE (reference sequence). V was shortened by 1 base and J by 1 base, with 6 bases between the two germline ends. The CDR3 contains 15 residues. CDR3 sequence: CASSLYSSGANVLTF. DNA of the CDR3: TGTGCCAGCAGCTTGTATTCTTCTGGGGCCAACGTCCTGACTTTC.

The rearrangement joins TRBV25-1 to TRBJ1-1, with D maybe TRBD1 (6 bases). CDR3 size: 13 residues. The V gene's germline CDR1 is MGHDK and CDR2 SYGVNS. With 4 bases removed from V and 4 bases from J, the gap between germline ends came to 10 bases. DNA of the CDR3: TGTGCCAGCAGTGCAGGGGTGGGCACTGAAGCTTTCTTT. The encoded protein is CASSAGVGTEAFF.